The 30 T cell receptor beta chains presented below share a single source sample, sequenced in a study of T-cell reconstitution after alpha-beta-depleted transplantation in children. The TCRbeta library was prepared with unique molecular identifiers. TCRdb reprocessed the PCR reads with MiXCR, giving one entry per CDR3 protein. The sample gives about 690,000 distinct CDR3 sequences, 16% of which show up once; over 0.95% is in the top ten. The sequencing used PBMCs from the stem cell graft donor, collected from the stem cell graft. The receptors were sampled from a human donor who donated a stem cell graft to a child with acute myeloid leukemia.

The table lists this clonotype with a few counts. This chain uses TRBV25-1 with TRBJ1-4, with D unclear. The CDR3 is made up of 14 amino acids. CDR1 is MGHDK, CDR2 SYGVNS, per germline. V shed 1 base and J shed 1 base, with 4 bases lying between them. CDR3 loop: CASSESGTNEKLFF. As DNA, the CDR3 is TGTGCCAGCAGTGAATCTGGAACTAATGAAAAACTGTTTTTT.

The genes are TRBV28 and TRBJ1-5, with no clear D. The V gene lost 8 bases and the J gene lost 2 bases, with 10 bases spanning the gap. Germline lookup yields CDR1 MDHEN and CDR2 SYDVKM. The length of the CDR3 is 13 residues. DNA of the CDR3: TGTGCCAGCCTGGAGGACGGCAATCAGCCCCAGCATTTT. This sequence encodes CASLEDGNQPQHF. Using reference TRBV28 and TRBJ1-5 for the parts outside the CDR3, the full variable domain is DVKVTQSSRYLVKRTGEKVFLECVQDMDHENMFWYRQDPGLGLRLIYFSYDVKMKEKGDIPEGYSVSREKKERFSLILESASTNQTSMYLCASLEDGNQPQHFGDGTRLSIL.

At least ten counts were recorded for this clonotype. The chain links TRBV6-1 to TRBJ1-1; the match to TRBD1 covers 10 bases. The V segment lost 3 bases and the J segment 7 bases; nucleotides outside the gene matches: 5. This CDR3 contains 14 residues. Germline CDR1 is MNHNS and CDR2 is SASEGT. The CDR3 loop is CASSDPGQGNEAFF. Written as DNA, the CDR3 is TGTGCCAGCAGTGACCCGGGACAGGGGAATGAAGCTTTCTTT.

This clonotype has only a few counts. The chain combines TRBV7-2 with TRBJ2-3; TRBD2 is a possible D gene (6 bases). V was cut by 1 base and J by 0 bases, with 11 bases left in between. Germline CDR1 SGHTA, CDR2 FQGNSA. The CDR3 has 16 amino acids. CDR3 DNA sequence: TGTGCCAGCAGCTTAGGGGGGGACGGTAGCACAGATACGCAGTATTTT. Protein: CASSLGGDGSTDTQYF.

The rearrangement joins TRBV24-1 to TRBJ2-5; D gene ambiguous. Per germline, CDR1 KGHDR and CDR2 SFDVKD. This CDR3 region has 15 residues. Trimming took off 1 base at V and 2 bases at J, with 10 bases between the two ends. CDR3 nucleotide sequence: TGTGCCACCAGTGATTTCTCCGGCTCACAAGAGACCCAGTACTTC. It translates to CATSDFSGSQETQYF.

In this sample, this clonotype turned up many times. The chain employs TRBV6-6 and TRBJ1-2; D not certain. CDR3 length: 12 amino acids. V was pared by 2 bases and J by 8 bases, with 9 bases between. In germline, CDR1 is MNHNY, CDR2 SVGAGI (reference sequence). This CDR3 reads CASSYEGGGYTF. In DNA, the CDR3 is TGTGCCAGCAGTTACGAGGGTGGAGGCTACACCTTC.

This clonotype was recorded at least ten times. The chain couples TRBV20-1 to TRBJ2-3, with D unclear. Between the trimmed V and J ends, which lost 0 bases and 3 bases, there was a span of 7 bases. Germline V CDR1 and CDR2: DFQATT, SNEGSKA (reference sequence). The CDR3 has 13 residues. The CDR3, as DNA: TGCAGTGCTAGAGATCCCCAAACAGATACGCAGTATTTT. Its translation: CSARDPQTDTQYF.

The rearrangement links TRBV4-3 to TRBJ1-2; 7 nucleotides align to TRBD1. The V segment lost 1 base and the J segment 4 bases; nucleotides outside the gene matches: 9. Per the germline V gene, CDR1 is LGHNA and CDR2 is YSLEER. The CDR3 spans 16 residues. CDR3 coding DNA: TGCGCCAGCAGCCAAGCTGTTACGGGACAGAGCTATGGCTACACCTTC. This encodes CASSQAVTGQSYGYTF.

This clonotype occurred a few times. V is TRBV15 and J is TRBJ1-1; 8 bases fit TRBD1. Germline loops: CDR1 LNHNV, CDR2 YYDKDF (reference sequence). With V trimmed by 0 bases and J by 7 bases, 4 bases remained unmatched. This CDR3 is 14 amino acids long. In DNA form, the CDR3 reads TGTGCCACCAGCAGAGATCTACAGGGGGGTGAAGCTTTCTTT. Protein sequence: CATSRDLQGGEAFF. The complete variable domain, with remaining parts taken from reference TRBV15 and TRBJ1-1, reads DAMVIQNPRYQVTQFGKPVTLSCSQTLNHNVMYWYQQKSSQAPKLLFHYYDKDFNNEADTPDNFQSRRPNTSFCFLDIRSPGLGDTAMYLCATSRDLQGGEAFFGQGTRLTVV.

This clonotype was detected many times. V is TRBV29-1 and J is TRBJ1-2; 8 nucleotides match TRBD1. Germline lookup yields CDR1 SQVTM and CDR2 ANQGSEA. The CDR3 is made up of 11 amino acids. Trimming took 8 bases from V and 8 from J; bases not matched to a gene: 7. The CDR3 loop is CSTQTGDGYTF. The CDR3 DNA is TGCAGCACCCAGACAGGGGACGGCTACACCTTC.

There are many counts of this clonotype. As DNA, the CDR3 is TGTGCCAGCAGCTCTTGGACAGGGAGGAGAGATACGCAGTATTTT. It yields the protein CASSSWTGRRDTQYF. The J gene is TRBJ2-3, the V gene TRBV13; 8 nucleotides line up with TRBD1. The V gene end was trimmed by 4 bases and the J gene end by 5 bases; junction bases not matched to a gene: 8. This CDR3 has 15 residues. Germline assignment: CDR1 PRHDT and CDR2 FYEKMQ (reference sequence).

J is TRBJ1-5 and V is TRBV20-1; 9 bases agree with TRBD1. The CDR3 is 15 amino acids. Germline CDR1 and CDR2: DFQATT and SNEGSKA (reference sequence). Losses at the gene ends were 6 bases for V and 7 bases for J; bases not matched to a gene: 13. DNA of the CDR3: TGCAGTGCCGCTCCGGGACAGGGAAGACGGCAGCCCCAGCATTTT. Protein: CSAAPGQGRRQPQHF.

Many counts were recorded for this clonotype. The rearrangement joins TRBV6-5 to TRBJ1-1, with D uncertain. Trimming cost V 2 bases and J 5 bases, with 18 bases left between them. Germline assignment: CDR1 MNHEY and CDR2 SVGAGI. This CDR3 is built from 16 residues. CDR3 sequence reads: CASSYGWSTPKTEAFF. For the CDR3, the DNA is TGTGCCAGCAGTTACGGGTGGAGTACCCCTAAAACTGAAGCTTTCTTT.

This clonotype was picked up a small number of times. CDR3 region: CASMSGRTGKNIQYF. The CDR3 DNA sequence: TGTGCCAGCATGTCCGGGAGGACAGGGAAAAACATTCAGTACTTC. This rearrangement joins TRBV27 to TRBJ2-4; possible D gene TRBD1, 8 bases. Trimming removed 7 bases at V and 4 bases at J, with 17 bases between. CDR1 and CDR2 (germline): MNHEY, SMNVEV (reference sequence). This CDR3 is 15 amino acids long.

This clonotype came up a few times. This chain connects TRBV12-2 to TRBJ1-5; the DNA was not compared with TRBD1, the D call given in the table. TRBV12-2 is annotated as a pseudogene. This CDR3 region has 17 residues. CDR3: CASRFGAPEYSNQPQHF. In DNA, the CDR3 is TGTGCAAGTCGCTTCGGAGCCCCCGAATATAGCAATCAGCCCCAGCATTTT.

This clonotype showed up many times. The chain links TRBV12-3 or TRBV12-4 to TRBJ1-1; a weak D match, TRBD1 (5 bases). The CDR3 has 14 amino acids. V lost 4 bases to trimming and J lost 7 bases, with 16 bases between them. The CDR3 sequence: CASSSQGGGFEAFF. The CDR3 bases are TGTGCCAGCAGTTCTCAGGGTGGAGGCTTTGAAGCTTTCTTT.

In its sample, this clonotype was seen many times. The chain combines TRBV2 with TRBJ2-7; either TRBD1 or TRBD2 may fit D (5 bases each). Germline values: CDR1 SNHLY, CDR2 FYNNEI. CDR3 size: 14 residues. The ends were cut back, 4 bases at V and 2 bases at J, with 12 bases in the middle. In nucleotides, the CDR3 is TGTGCCAGCAGTGGAGGGACGGATACCTACGAGCAGTACTTC. Amino acids: CASSGGTDTYEQYF.

This clonotype came up many times. The chain joins TRBV5-5 to TRBJ2-7; D is uncertain. From germline, CDR1 is SGHKS and CDR2 YYEKEE (reference sequence). V was cut by 1 base and J by 2 bases, with 10 bases left in between. This CDR3 contains 14 residues. This chain's CDR3 is CASSLNYRPYEQYV. The CDR3 coding sequence is TGTGCCAGCAGCTTGAACTACCGACCCTACGAGCAGTACGTC.

This clonotype has ten or more counts. The chain employs TRBV20-1 and TRBJ2-1, with D perhaps matching TRBD2 (6 bases). V was shortened by 6 bases and J by 7 bases, with 16 bases between the two germline ends. The CDR3 is 13 amino acids. The germline V gene encodes CDR1 DFQATT and CDR2 SNEGSKA (reference sequence). CDR3 sequence: CSARRGGGNEQFF. The CDR3 DNA sequence: TGCAGTGCCAGGAGAGGTGGGGGGAATGAGCAGTTCTTC.

This clonotype was seen ten or more times. The chain joins TRBV29-1 to TRBJ2-6; the D gene is possibly TRBD1 (6 bases). This CDR3 comprises 16 residues. Germline loops: CDR1 SQVTM, CDR2 ANQGSEA. The V end lost 4 bases, the J end lost 2 bases, and 15 bases lay between the germline ends. In DNA form, the CDR3 reads TGCAGCGTTGTCGGGACATCGGGAACTGGGGCCAACGTCCTGACTTTC. It specifies CSVVGTSGTGANVLTF.

There are many counts of this clonotype. The rearrangement uses TRBV5-1 and TRBJ1-2, with 10 nucleotides matching TRBD1. The CDR3 has 14 amino acids. CDR1 SGHRS and CDR2 YFSETQ come from the germline V gene. V lost 4 bases and J lost 8; bases outside the gene matches: 8. CDR3 nucleotide sequence: TGCGCCAGCAGCACCGACAGGGGGCCGAGCGGCTACACCTTC. This sequence encodes CASSTDRGPSGYTF. Variable domain in full (rest from reference TRBV5-1 and TRBJ1-2): KAGVTQTPRYLIKTRGQQVTLSCSPISGHRSVSWYQQTPGQGLQFLFEYFSETQRNKGNFPGRFSGRQFSNSRSEMNVSTLELGDSALYLCASSTDRGPSGYTFGSGTRLTVV.

This clonotype was seen at least ten times. The V and J genes are TRBV7-2 and TRBJ1-2, with D unresolved. Germline V lookup: CDR1 SGHTA, CDR2 FQGNSA. V dropped 6 bases and J dropped 3 bases, with 11 bases sitting between them. The CDR3 has 13 amino acids. DNA of the CDR3: TGTGCCAGCAGTAACAGAGGACACTATGGCTACACCTTC. Translating it yields CASSNRGHYGYTF.

This clonotype has just a few counts. The chain couples TRBV12-3 or TRBV12-4 to TRBJ1-5; D not certain. The V end lost 6 bases, the J end lost 2 bases, and 8 bases lay between the germline ends. The CDR3 has 13 residues. The DNA of the CDR3 is TGTGCCAGCAGACGGGATGGCAATCAGCCCCAGCATTTT. Translation gives CASRRDGNQPQHF.

This clonotype occurred many times. The chain is built from TRBV7-6 and TRBJ1-5, with a tentative D call TRBD1 (6 bases). This CDR3 region has 15 residues. The germline V gene has CDR1 SGHVS and CDR2 FNYEAQ. The V and J ends lost 4 bases and 5 bases respectively, with 15 bases between them. The CDR3 protein is CASSSEAGADQPQHF. CDR3 sequence (DNA): TGTGCCAGCAGCTCCGAGGCGGGGGCCGATCAGCCCCAGCATTTT. Supplemented by reference TRBV7-6 and TRBJ1-5, the full variable domain reads GAGVSQSPRYKVTKRGQDVALRCDPISGHVSLYWYRQALGQGPEFLTYFNYEAQQDKSGLPNDRFSAERPEGSISTLTIQRTEQRDSAMYRCASSSEAGADQPQHFGDGTRLSIL.

This clonotype was found many times. The V call is TRBV20-1, the J call TRBJ2-7; D possibly uses TRBD1 or TRBD2 (6 bases each). The CDR3 spans 12 residues. The germline gives CDR1 DFQATT, CDR2 SNEGSKA (reference sequence). V was pared by 6 bases and J by 4 bases, with 13 bases between. Written as DNA, the CDR3 is TGCAGTGCCGGGGGACACTATTACGAGCAGTACTTC. Its protein is CSAGGHYYEQYF.

This clonotype was seen at least ten times. The rearrangement joins TRBV29-1 to TRBJ2-2; D might be TRBD2 (6 bases). The V end was cut by 7 bases, the J end by 5 bases, with 20 bases between. Germline V gives CDR1 SQVTM, CDR2 ANQGSEA. This CDR3 contains 15 residues. The CDR3 nucleotides read TGCAGCGCGGAGGGTGGAGAGACACCAACCGGGGAGCTGTTTTTT. It encodes CSAEGGETPTGELFF.

The chain is built from TRBV5-1 and TRBJ2-4; the D gene is possibly TRBD2 (6 bases). The CDR3 is 14 amino acids. With 0 bases removed from V and 6 bases from J, the gap between germline ends came to 10 bases. Germline V gives CDR1 SGHRS, CDR2 YFSETQ. CDR3 DNA: TGCGCCAGCAGCTTGGACGGAGGGATAAACATTCAGTACTTC. The encoded protein is CASSLDGGINIQYF. The variable domain in full, with the rest retrieved from reference TRBV5-1 and TRBJ2-4, is KAGVTQTPRYLIKTRGQQVTLSCSPISGHRSVSWYQQTPGQGLQFLFEYFSETQRNKGNFPGRFSGRQFSNSRSEMNVSTLELGDSALYLCASSLDGGINIQYFGAGTRLSVL.

This clonotype was seen ten or more times. The CDR3 DNA reads TGTGCCAGCAGTTTATTCGGAAGTGAGCAGTTCTTC. As protein: CASSLFGSEQFF. The rearrangement links TRBV28 to TRBJ2-1; D gene uncertain. Looked up from germline, CDR1 is MDHEN and CDR2 is SYDVKM. The V end lost 1 base, the J end lost 9 bases, and 7 bases lay between the germline ends. The CDR3 contains 12 residues.

This clonotype was counted ten times or more. The chain joins TRBV12-3 or TRBV12-4 to TRBJ1-1; D not resolved. V was cut by 6 bases and J by 2 bases, with 13 bases left in between. This CDR3 is 14 amino acids long. CDR3 in DNA: TGTGCCAGCAGGCAGACCCTAAAAAACACTGAAGCTTTCTTT. It specifies CASRQTLKNTEAFF.

This clonotype came up many times. The V and J genes are TRBV6-4 and TRBJ2-2; TRBD1 matches 7 bases. This CDR3 spans 15 amino acids. Germline loops: CDR1 MRHNA, CDR2 SNTAGT. Unmatched junction bases numbered 4, after V lost 4 bases and J lost 2 bases. CDR3 region: CASSAEGANTGELFF. The CDR3 nucleotides are TGTGCCAGCAGTGCTGAGGGGGCCAACACCGGGGAGCTGTTTTTT.